The entry below describes one T cell receptor (beta chain). This sample is part of a study of blood T cell repertoires in COVID-19. Whole-study context: Some COVID-19 samples were acute and others convalescent; all came from the United States, Italy and Spain.

Produced via immunoSEQ multiplex PCR; TCRdb's table is partial and in-frame only. Counted here are some 290,000 clones, roughly 86% occurring once; the ten biggest clones make up 3.6%. With V trimmed by 2 bases and J by 4 bases, 6 bases remained unmatched. The germline V gene encodes CDR1 SEHNR and CDR2 FQNEAQ (reference sequence). CDR3 length: 15 amino acids. The rearrangement links TRBV7-9 to TRBJ1-1; TRBD1 matches at 8 bases. Sequenced: peripheral blood. The receptor comes from a man aged 18 to 30 with active or convalescent COVID-19. The CDR3 region is CASSLSGGWVTEAFF. The CDR3 DNA reads as TGTGCCAGCAGCTTATCAGGGGGCTGGGTCACTGAAGCTTTCTTT. Combining the CDR3 with reference TRBV7-9 and TRBJ1-1 gives the whole variable domain DTGVSQNPRHKITKRGQNVTFRCDPISEHNRLYWYRQTLGQGPEFLTYFQNEAQLEKSRLLSDRFSAERPKGSFSTLEIQRTEQGDSAMYLCASSLSGGWVTEAFFGQGTRLTVV.